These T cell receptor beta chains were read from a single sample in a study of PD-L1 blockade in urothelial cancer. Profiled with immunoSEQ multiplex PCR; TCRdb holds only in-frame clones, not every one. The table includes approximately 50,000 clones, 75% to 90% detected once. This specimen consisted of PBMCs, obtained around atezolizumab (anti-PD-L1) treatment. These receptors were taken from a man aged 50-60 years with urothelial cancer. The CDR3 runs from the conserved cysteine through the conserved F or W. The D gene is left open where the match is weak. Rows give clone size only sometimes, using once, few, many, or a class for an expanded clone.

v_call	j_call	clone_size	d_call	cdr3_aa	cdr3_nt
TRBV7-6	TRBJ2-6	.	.	CASSLVGSSGANVLTF	TGTGCCAGCAGCTTAGTGGGGAGCTCTGGGGCCAACGTCCTGACTTTC
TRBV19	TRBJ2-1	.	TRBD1	CASGQGGIGEQFF	TGTGCCAGCGGACAGGGCGGTATTGGTGAGCAGTTCTTC
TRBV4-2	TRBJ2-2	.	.	CASSQQGNGELFF	TGTGCCAGCAGCCAACAGGGGAACGGGGAGCTGTTTTTT
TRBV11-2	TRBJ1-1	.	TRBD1	CASSLPGTGNTEAFF	TGTGCCAGCAGCTTACCCGGGACAGGGAACACTGAAGCTTTCTTT
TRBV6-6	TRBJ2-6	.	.	CASYRAFSGANVLTF	TGTGCCAGTTACAGGGCCTTCTCTGGGGCCAACGTCCTGACTTTC
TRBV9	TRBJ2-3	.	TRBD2	CASSPLAGAGADTQYF	TGTGCCAGCAGCCCCCTAGCGGGGGCAGGTGCAGATACGCAGTATTTT
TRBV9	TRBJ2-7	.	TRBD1	CASSVAGQGPPYEQYF	TGTGCCAGCAGCGTAGCCGGACAGGGACCCCCTTACGAGCAGTACTTC
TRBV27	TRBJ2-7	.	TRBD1	CASSWGQGKAYEQYF	TGTGCCAGCAGTTGGGGACAGGGGAAAGCGTACGAGCAGTACTTC
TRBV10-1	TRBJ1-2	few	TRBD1	CASSEGTGYGYTF	TGCGCCAGCAGTGAAGGGACAGGGTATGGCTACACCTTC
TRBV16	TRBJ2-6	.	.	CASSHTLAFSGANVLTF	TGTGCCAGCAGCCATACCCTAGCGTTCTCTGGGGCCAACGTCCTGACTTTC
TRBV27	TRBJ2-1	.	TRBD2	CASVTLGRLAKNEQFF	TGTGCCAGCGTAACCCTTGGGCGACTAGCTAAGAATGAGCAGTTCTTC
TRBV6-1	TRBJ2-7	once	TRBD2	CASSEVIGLAGYEQYF	TGTGCCAGCAGTGAGGTCATTGGGCTAGCGGGTTACGAGCAGTACTTC
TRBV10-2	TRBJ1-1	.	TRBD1	CASSSVPGQGPGTEAFF	TGCGCCAGCAGTAGCGTCCCGGGACAGGGACCGGGGACTGAAGCTTTCTTT
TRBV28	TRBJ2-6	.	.	CASSFYLGANVLTF	TGTGCCAGCAGTTTCTATCTGGGGGCCAACGTCCTGACTTTC
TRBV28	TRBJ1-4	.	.	CASSLGSTGRGNEKLFF	TGTGCCAGCAGTTTAGGGTCCACAGGGAGGGGCAATGAAAAACTGTTTTTT
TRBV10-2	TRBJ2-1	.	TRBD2	CASRSSGYYNEQFF	TGCGCCAGCAGATCTAGCGGTTACTACAATGAGCAGTTCTTC
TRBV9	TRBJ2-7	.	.	CASSAGVASLSSYEQYF	TGTGCCAGCAGCGCCGGGGTAGCCTCTTTAAGCTCCTACGAGCAGTACTTC
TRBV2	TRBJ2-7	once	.	CASKPTYEQYF	TGTGCCAGCAAGCCCACCTACGAGCAGTACTTC
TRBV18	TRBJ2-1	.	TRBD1	CASSPPGGGYNEQFF	TGTGCCAGCTCACCACCAGGGGGCGGCTACAATGAGCAGTTCTTC
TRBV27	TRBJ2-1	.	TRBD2	CASSFSGRSYNEQFF	TGTGCCAGCAGTTTTAGCGGGAGATCCTACAATGAGCAGTTCTTC
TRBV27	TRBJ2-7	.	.	CASRIRDEQYF	TGTGCCAGCAGGATTCGGGACGAGCAGTACTTC
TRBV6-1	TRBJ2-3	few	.	CASRGDRISTDTQYF	TGTGCCAGCAGGGGTGACAGGATTAGCACAGATACGCAGTATTTT
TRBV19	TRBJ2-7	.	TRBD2	CASSPLTTSGRPYNYEQYF	TGTGCCAGTAGCCCTCTCACGACTAGCGGGAGGCCGTATAACTACGAGCAGTACTTC
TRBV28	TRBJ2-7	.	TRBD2	CASRRGGLGYEQYF	TGTGCCAGCAGACGGGGAGGGCTCGGCTACGAGCAGTACTTC
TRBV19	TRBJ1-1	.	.	CATRGLSTEEAFF	TGTGCCACCCGCGGACTCAGCACTGAAGAAGCTTTCTTT
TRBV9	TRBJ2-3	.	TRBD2	CASSGSGRGTDTQYF	TGTGCCAGCAGCGGTAGCGGGAGGGGCACAGATACGCAGTATTTT
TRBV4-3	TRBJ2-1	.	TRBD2	CASSQDSGGRYNEQFF	TGCGCCAGCAGCCAAGATTCGGGGGGACGTTACAATGAGCAGTTCTTC
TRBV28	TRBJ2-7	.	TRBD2	CASSPPSGGSSPYEQYF	TGTGCCAGCAGTCCACCTTCGGGGGGGAGTAGCCCCTACGAGCAGTACTTC
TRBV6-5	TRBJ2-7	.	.	CASRSLGVNYEQYF	TGTGCCAGCAGATCCCTCGGGGTAAACTACGAGCAGTACTTC
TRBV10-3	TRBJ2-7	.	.	CAIKVTRGEEQYF	TGTGCCATCAAAGTAACGCGGGGAGAGGAGCAGTACTTC
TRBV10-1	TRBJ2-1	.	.	CASSESRLTYNEQFF	TGCGCCAGCAGTGAGTCGAGGTTGACTTACAATGAGCAGTTCTTC
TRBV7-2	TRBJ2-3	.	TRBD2	CASSLGWSRGRAVDTQYF	TGTGCCAGCAGCTTAGGTTGGTCTCGCGGGAGGGCCGTAGATACGCAGTATTTT
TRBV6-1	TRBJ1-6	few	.	CASSLGGIGSPLHF	TGTGCCAGCAGTCTCGGGGGGATCGGTTCACCCCTCCACTTT
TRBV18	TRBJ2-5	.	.	CASSPWGREETQYF	TGTGCCAGCTCACCATGGGGCAGAGAAGAGACCCAGTACTTC
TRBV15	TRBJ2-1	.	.	CATSREPRGGLAEQFF	TGTGCCACCAGCAGAGAGCCTAGGGGGGGGCTGGCTGAGCAGTTCTTC
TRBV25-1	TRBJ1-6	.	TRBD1	CASSDTDRGYNSPLHF	TGTGCCAGCAGTGATACGGACAGGGGCTATAATTCACCCCTCCACTTT
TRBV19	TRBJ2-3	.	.	CASSIVRSDTQYF	TGTGCCAGTAGTATAGTCCGGTCAGATACGCAGTATTTT
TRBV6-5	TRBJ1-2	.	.	CASREEGIFYGYTF	TGTGCCAGCAGAGAGGAAGGTATCTTCTATGGCTACACCTTC
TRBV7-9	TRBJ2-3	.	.	CASSPNMGGTRTDTQYF	TGTGCCAGCAGCCCGAATATGGGCGGGACCCGCACAGATACGCAGTATTTT
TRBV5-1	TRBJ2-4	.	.	CASSYGTVSNIQYF	TGCGCCAGCAGCTACGGAACAGTCTCGAACATTCAGTACTTC
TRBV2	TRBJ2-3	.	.	CASSGSGVGTDTQYF	TGTGCCAGCAGTGGTTCGGGGGTCGGCACAGATACGCAGTATTTT
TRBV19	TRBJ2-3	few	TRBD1	CASSVRGQVDTQYF	TGTGCCAGTAGTGTCAGGGGGCAAGTAGATACGCAGTATTTT
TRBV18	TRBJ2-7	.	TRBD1	CASSPRTGSYEQYF	TGTGCCAGCTCACCCCGGACAGGCTCCTACGAGCAGTACTTC
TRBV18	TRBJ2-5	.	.	CASSPYARETQYF	TGTGCCAGCTCACCATACGCGCGGGAGACCCAGTACTTC
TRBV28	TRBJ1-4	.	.	CASSPAMSRAVMKTELFF	TGTGCCAGCAGTCCTGCAATGTCGCGGGCTGTAATGAAAACGGAACTGTTTTTT
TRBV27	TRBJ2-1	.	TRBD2	CASSLRAGWYNEQFF	TGTGCCAGCAGTCTTAGAGCGGGATGGTACAATGAGCAGTTCTTC
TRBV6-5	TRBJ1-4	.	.	CASRDQGRSNEKLFF	TGTGCCAGCCGCGACCAGGGCAGGTCTAATGAAAAACTGTTTTTT
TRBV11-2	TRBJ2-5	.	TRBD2	CASSLTRGGATVQETQYF	TGTGCCAGCAGCTTAACCCGGGGAGGGGCCACGGTCCAAGAGACCCAGTACTTC
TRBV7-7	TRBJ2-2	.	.	CASRGGESGELFF	TGTGCCAGCCGGGGTGGGGAGTCCGGGGAGCTGTTTTTT
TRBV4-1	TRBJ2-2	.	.	CASSLITAGELFF	TGCGCCAGCAGCCTCATAACGGCCGGGGAGCTGTTTTTT
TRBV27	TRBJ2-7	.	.	CASSLYPFADEQYF	TGTGCCAGCAGTTTATACCCCTTTGCGGACGAGCAGTACTTC
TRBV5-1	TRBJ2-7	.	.	CASSLAGSSYEQYF	TGCGCCAGCAGCTTGGCCGGGTCTTCCTACGAGCAGTACTTC
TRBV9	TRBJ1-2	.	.	CASSVAQDNYGYTF	TGTGCCAGCAGCGTAGCACAGGATAACTATGGCTACACCTTC
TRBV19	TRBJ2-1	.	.	CASSILAVSYNEQFF	TGTGCCAGTAGTATCCTGGCGGTGTCCTACAATGAGCAGTTCTTC
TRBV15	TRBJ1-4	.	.	CATSQFATNEKLFF	TGTGCCACCAGCCAGTTTGCAACTAATGAAAAACTGTTTTTT